This T cell receptor beta chain stems from a study of T cell responses to AZD1222 COVID-19 vaccine. CDR3 length: 13 amino acids. V dropped 10 bases and J dropped 4 bases, with 17 bases sitting between them. CDR1 LGHDT and CDR2 YNNKEL come from the germline V gene (reference sequence). Method: immunoSEQ multiplex PCR; TCRdb's copy keeps in-frame clones and lacks some. The sample includes some 110,000 clones, more than 85% seen only once; the top ten take 7.5%. Sequenced here: peripheral blood, sampled on day 0 of AZD1222 vaccination. The chain recombines TRBV3-1 (or the pseudogene TRBV3-2) with TRBJ2-7, with D perhaps matching TRBD2 (6 bases). This sequence originates from an adult in good health. The DNA of the CDR3 is TGTGCCACCACGGGAGCCCCAACTTACGAGCAGTACTTC. Translated, it gives CATTGAPTYEQYF.